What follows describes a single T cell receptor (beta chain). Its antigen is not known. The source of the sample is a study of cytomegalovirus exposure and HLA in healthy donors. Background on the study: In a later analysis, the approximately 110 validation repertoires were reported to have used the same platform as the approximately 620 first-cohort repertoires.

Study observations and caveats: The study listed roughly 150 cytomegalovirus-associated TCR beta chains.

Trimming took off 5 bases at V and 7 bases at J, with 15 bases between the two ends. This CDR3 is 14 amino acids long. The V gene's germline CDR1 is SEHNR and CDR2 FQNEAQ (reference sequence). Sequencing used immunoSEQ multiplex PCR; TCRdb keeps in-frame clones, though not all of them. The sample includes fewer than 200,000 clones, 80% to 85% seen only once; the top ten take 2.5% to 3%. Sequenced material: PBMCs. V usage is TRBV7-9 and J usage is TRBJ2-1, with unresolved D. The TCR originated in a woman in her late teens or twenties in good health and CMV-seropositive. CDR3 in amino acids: CASSPQPGFNEQFF. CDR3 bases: TGTGCCAGCAGCCCGCAACCGGGTTTTAATGAGCAGTTCTTC.